This TCR beta chain was captured by sequencing in a study of cytomegalovirus exposure and HLA in healthy donors. With 60 Vbeta and 13 Jbeta primers, the PCR was carried out. Data came from immunoSEQ multiplex PCR; TCRdb stores just in-frame clones and leaves some out. The sample gives 120,000 or so clones, 83% of which show up once; around 18% is in the top ten. The CDR3 spans 12 residues. The V and J ends lost 3 bases and 7 bases respectively, with 10 bases between them. Germline lookup yields CDR1 SGHRS and CDR2 YFSETQ. This clone was found a few times. The genes are TRBV5-1 and TRBJ1-2, with TRBD1 as a possible D gene (6 bases). What was sequenced was PBMCs. The receptor was derived from a young man in good health and CMV-seropositive. The CDR3 loop is CASSSTGTGYTF. As DNA, the CDR3 is TGCGCCAGCAGCTCGACAGGAACTGGCTACACCTTC.